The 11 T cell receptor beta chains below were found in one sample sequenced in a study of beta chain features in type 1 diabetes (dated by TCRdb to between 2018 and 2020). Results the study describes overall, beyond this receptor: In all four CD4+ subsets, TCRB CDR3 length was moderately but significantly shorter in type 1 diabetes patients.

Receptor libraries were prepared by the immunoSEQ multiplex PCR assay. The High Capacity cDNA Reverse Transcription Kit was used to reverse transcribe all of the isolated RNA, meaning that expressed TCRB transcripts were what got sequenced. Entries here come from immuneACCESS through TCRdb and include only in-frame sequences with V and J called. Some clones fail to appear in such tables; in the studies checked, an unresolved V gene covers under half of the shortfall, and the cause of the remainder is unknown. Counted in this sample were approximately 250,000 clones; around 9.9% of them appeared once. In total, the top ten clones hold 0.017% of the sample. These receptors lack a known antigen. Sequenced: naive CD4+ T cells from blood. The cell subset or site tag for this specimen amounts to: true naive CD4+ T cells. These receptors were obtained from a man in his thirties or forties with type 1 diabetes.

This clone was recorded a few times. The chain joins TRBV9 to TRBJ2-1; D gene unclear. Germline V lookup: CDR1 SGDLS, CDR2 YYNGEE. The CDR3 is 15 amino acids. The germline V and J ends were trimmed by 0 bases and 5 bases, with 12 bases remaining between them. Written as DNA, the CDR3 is TGTGCCAGCAGCGTAGGTCCTAGTATCAACAATGAGCAGTTCTTC. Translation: CASSVGPSINNEQFF.

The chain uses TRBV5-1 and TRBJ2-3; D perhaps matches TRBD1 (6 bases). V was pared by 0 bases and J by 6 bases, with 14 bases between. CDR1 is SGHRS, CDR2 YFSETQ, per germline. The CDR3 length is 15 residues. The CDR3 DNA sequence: TGCGCCAGCAGCTTGGGACAGGCCCCAGCGGATACGCAGTATTTT. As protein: CASSLGQAPADTQYF.

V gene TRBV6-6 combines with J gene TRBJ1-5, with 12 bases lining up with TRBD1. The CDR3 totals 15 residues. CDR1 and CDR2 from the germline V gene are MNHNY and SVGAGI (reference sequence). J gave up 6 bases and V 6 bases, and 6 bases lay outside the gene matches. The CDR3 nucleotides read TGTGCCAGCAGCTTCCGGGACAGGGGGCGTCAGCCCCAGCATTTT. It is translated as CASSFRDRGRQPQHF.

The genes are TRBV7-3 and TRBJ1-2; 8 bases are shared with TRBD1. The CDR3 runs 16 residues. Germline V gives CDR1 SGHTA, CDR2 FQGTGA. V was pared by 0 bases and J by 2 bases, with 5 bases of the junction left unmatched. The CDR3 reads CASSLTGQGINYGYTF. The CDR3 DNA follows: TGTGCCAGCAGCTTAACCGGACAGGGCATAAACTATGGCTACACCTTC.

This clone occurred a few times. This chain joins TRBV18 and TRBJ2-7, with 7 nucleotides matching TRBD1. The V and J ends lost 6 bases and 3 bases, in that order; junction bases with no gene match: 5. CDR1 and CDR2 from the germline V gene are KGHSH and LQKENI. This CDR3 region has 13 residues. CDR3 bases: TGTGCCAGCTCCCACGGGACAGACTACGAGCAGTACTTC. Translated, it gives CASSHGTDYEQYF.

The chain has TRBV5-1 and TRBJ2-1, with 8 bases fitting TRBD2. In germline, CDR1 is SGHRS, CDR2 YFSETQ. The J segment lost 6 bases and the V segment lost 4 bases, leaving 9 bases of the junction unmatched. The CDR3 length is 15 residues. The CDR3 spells CASSPRGGRANEQFF. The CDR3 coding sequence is TGCGCCAGCAGCCCCCGCGGGGGGCGCGCCAATGAGCAGTTCTTC.

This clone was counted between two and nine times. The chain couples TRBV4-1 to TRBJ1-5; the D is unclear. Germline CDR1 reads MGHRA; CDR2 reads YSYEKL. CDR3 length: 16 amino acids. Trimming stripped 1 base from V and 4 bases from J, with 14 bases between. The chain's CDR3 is CASSQVGPFLNQPQHF. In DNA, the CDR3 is TGCGCCAGCAGCCAAGTGGGCCCTTTTCTGAATCAGCCCCAGCATTTT.

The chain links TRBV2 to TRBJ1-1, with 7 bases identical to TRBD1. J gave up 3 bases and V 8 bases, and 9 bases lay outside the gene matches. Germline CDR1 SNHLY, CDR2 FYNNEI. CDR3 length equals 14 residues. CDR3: CASRNQGGYTEAFF. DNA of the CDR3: TGTGCCAGCCGAAACCAGGGGGGCTACACTGAAGCTTTCTTT. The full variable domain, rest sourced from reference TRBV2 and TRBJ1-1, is EPEVTQTPSHQVTQMGQEVILRCVPISNHLYFYWYRQILGQKVEFLVSFYNNEISEKSEIFDDQFSVERPDGSNFTLKIRSTKLEDSAMYFCASRNQGGYTEAFFGQGTRLTVV.

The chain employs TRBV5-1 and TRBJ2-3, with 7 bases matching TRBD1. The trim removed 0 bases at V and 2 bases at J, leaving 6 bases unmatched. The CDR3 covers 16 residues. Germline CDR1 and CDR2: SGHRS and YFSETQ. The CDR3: CASSLGVTGYTDTQYF. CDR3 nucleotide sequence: TGCGCCAGCAGCTTGGGTGTGACAGGGTACACAGATACGCAGTATTTT.

The CDR3 DNA sequence: TGTGCCAGCAGTTACTCCCCAGTGATAAACACTGAAGCTTTCTTT. Residues: CASSYSPVINTEAFF. The chain has TRBV6-7 and TRBJ1-1, with unresolved D. TRBV6-7 falls under the ORF class, with uncertain function. V lost 0 bases, J lost 2 bases, and 10 bases lay in between. The CDR3 length is 15 residues.

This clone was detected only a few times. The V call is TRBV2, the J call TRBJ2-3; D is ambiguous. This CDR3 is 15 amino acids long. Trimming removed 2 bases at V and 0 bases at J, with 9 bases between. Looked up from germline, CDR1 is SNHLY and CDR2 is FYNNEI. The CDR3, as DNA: TGTGCCAGCAGTGAATCGGTCTTTAGCACAGATACGCAGTATTTT. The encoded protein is CASSESVFSTDTQYF.